What follows are 30 T cell receptor beta chains derived from one specimen sequenced in a study of cytomegalovirus exposure and HLA in healthy donors. The table came from immunoSEQ multiplex PCR; TCRdb's copy has only in-frame clones and leaves some out. Found here are roughly 70,000 clones, around 94% of them singletons; the top ten hold about 1.6%. Sequences were obtained from PBMCs. All receptors come from a man younger than 30 in good health and CMV-seropositive.

J is TRBJ1-1 and V is TRBV28; 7 positions match TRBD1. The germline V gene has CDR1 MDHEN and CDR2 SYDVKM. J was trimmed by 10 bases and V by 9 bases; bases with no gene match: 11. The length of the CDR3 is 12 residues. The CDR3 DNA is TGTGCCAGTACCACAGGGGACGAGGGAGCTTTCTTT. Translating it yields CASTTGDEGAFF.

Written as DNA, the CDR3 is TGTGCCAGCTTGCTAGGGGCCGAACTAGCGAGCTACGAGCAGTACTTC. Translation: CASLLGAELASYEQYF. This chain links TRBV2 with TRBJ2-7; 7 nucleotides match TRBD2. This CDR3 is built from 16 residues. V lost 8 bases and J lost 3; bases outside the gene matches: 16. CDR1 is SNHLY, CDR2 FYNNEI, per germline.

The chain employs TRBV28 and TRBJ2-3; possible D gene TRBD2, 5 bases. The CDR3 has 15 residues. Trimming pared 5 bases from V and 5 bases from J, leaving 17 bases between. Looked up from germline, CDR1 is MDHEN and CDR2 is SYDVKM. The CDR3 loop is CASSKLTDAGDTQYF. The CDR3 DNA reads as TGTGCCAGCAGTAAACTGACGGATGCGGGAGATACGCAGTATTTT. Filled out from reference TRBV28 and TRBJ2-3, the complete variable domain reads DVKVTQSSRYLVKRTGEKVFLECVQDMDHENMFWYRQDPGLGLRLIYFSYDVKMKEKGDIPEGYSVSREKKERFSLILESASTNQTSMYLCASSKLTDAGDTQYFGPGTRLTVL.

This rearrangement joins TRBV6-1 to TRBJ2-7; 7 bases agree with TRBD2. This CDR3 spans 14 amino acids. V shed 4 bases, J shed 3 bases, and the junction held 6 bases outside the gene matches. CDR1 MNHNS and CDR2 SASEGT come from the germline V gene. CDR3 DNA sequence: TGTGCCAGCAGTGGATGGGGGGGGAGCTACGAGCAGTACTTC. This encodes CASSGWGGSYEQYF.

The chain has TRBV7-2 and TRBJ2-1, with TRBD2 identical over 11 bases. V was clipped by 4 bases and J by 12 bases; unmatched bases: 11. The CDR3 loop spans 15 amino acids. Germline CDR1 and CDR2: SGHTA and FQGNSA. The CDR3 coding sequence is TGTGCCAGCAGCTCCCGGGGTACTAGCGGGAGTGTGCAGTTCTTC. The encoded protein is CASSSRGTSGSVQFF.

The chain recombines TRBV19 with TRBJ1-2, with 7 bases lining up with TRBD1. From germline, CDR1 is LNHDA and CDR2 SQIVND (reference sequence). Trimming at V came to 6 bases and at J to 1 base, leaving 8 bases not matched to a gene. The CDR3 has 15 residues. The CDR3 bases are TGTGCCAGTAGGCCCGCGGGACAGATTAACTATGGCTACACCTTC. Amino acids: CASRPAGQINYGYTF.

This chain connects TRBV11-3 to TRBJ2-3, with 13 bases lining up with TRBD2. Germline assignment: CDR1 SGHNT and CDR2 YENEEA. Trimming cost V 3 bases and J 4 bases; bases outside gene matches: 7. The CDR3 covers 17 residues. The DNA of the CDR3 is TGTGCCAGCAGCTTCGTGACTAGCGGGAGGTCGGCAGATACGCAGTATTTT. Protein sequence: CASSFVTSGRSADTQYF.

This chain connects TRBV10-3 to TRBJ1-1; 8 bases align to TRBD1. The CDR3 contains 15 residues. Trimming cost V 6 bases and J 0 bases; bases outside gene matches: 6. In germline, CDR1 is ENHRY, CDR2 SYGVKD. The CDR3 loop reads CAISMGQVMNTEAFF. CDR3 DNA: TGTGCCATCAGCATGGGACAGGTAATGAACACTGAAGCTTTCTTT.

This chain joins TRBV1 and TRBJ2-1; no DNA check was done on the table's D call, TRBD1. TRBV1 is annotated as a pseudogene. The CDR3 is made up of 16 amino acids. CDR3 in DNA: TGCACCAGCAGCCAATCCCGGGACAGGGCCTACAATGAGCAGTTCTTC. It is translated as CTSSQSRDRAYNEQFF.

The chain is built from TRBV25-1 and TRBJ2-7, with 13 bases matching TRBD2. J gave up 4 bases and V 6 bases, and 9 bases lay outside the gene matches. The CDR3 contains 16 residues. Germline CDR1 MGHDK, CDR2 SYGVNS. CDR3 residues: CASSGLAGVYGYEQYF. The CDR3 nucleotides are TGTGCCAGCAGCGGACTAGCGGGAGTATATGGGTACGAGCAGTACTTC.

The chain couples TRBV6-6 to TRBJ2-1; 7 nucleotides match TRBD2. The CDR3 has 14 residues. CDR1 is MNHNY and CDR2 is SVGAGI in the germline V gene (reference sequence). Trimming removed 2 bases from V and 2 bases from J; junction bases left unmatched: 0. CDR3 loop: CASSYREAYNEQFF. The CDR3 bases are TGTGCCAGCAGTTACCGGGAGGCCTACAATGAGCAGTTCTTC.

This rearrangement joins TRBV28 to TRBJ2-7; 7 positions match TRBD1. Germline CDR1 and CDR2: MDHEN and SYDVKM. The junction had 5 bases not matched to a gene; V was cut back by 6 bases and J by 6 bases. The CDR3 is 12 amino acids. The CDR3 is CASRKGGSEQYF. The DNA for the CDR3 is TGTGCCAGCAGGAAAGGGGGCTCCGAGCAGTACTTC.

The chain employs TRBV27 and TRBJ2-7; a weak D match, TRBD1 (6 bases). This CDR3 spans 15 amino acids. V was clipped by 4 bases and J by 5 bases, with 18 bases between them. Germline V gene data show CDR1 as MNHEY and CDR2 as SMNVEV (reference sequence). The CDR3 region is CASSYDRTLPNEQYF. CDR3 sequence (DNA): TGTGCCAGCAGTTACGACAGGACTTTACCTAACGAGCAGTACTTC.

The chain has TRBV6-1 and TRBJ2-1; 9 positions agree with TRBD2. The germline gives CDR1 MNHNS, CDR2 SASEGT. The CDR3 length is 15 residues. J gave up 3 bases and V 3 bases, and 3 bases lay outside the gene matches. Written as DNA, the CDR3 is TGTGCCAGCAGTGACTCGACTAGCGGCTACAATGAGCAGTTCTTC. This gives the protein CASSDSTSGYNEQFF.

This sequence joins TRBV11-2 and TRBJ1-1; maybe TRBD1 (5 bases). Trimming left V 5 bases short and J 1 base short, with 14 bases between. This CDR3 comprises 15 residues. CDR1 is SGHAT, CDR2 FQNNGV, per germline. The CDR3 sequence: CASSRYGGGNTEAFF. The CDR3 nucleotides read TGTGCCAGCAGCCGCTATGGGGGGGGGAACACTGAAGCTTTCTTT.

The rearrangement links TRBV18 to TRBJ2-1; 12 nucleotides agree with TRBD1. Germline trimming cut 5 bases from V and 8 bases from J; bases unmatched to any gene: 10. Per germline, CDR1 KGHSH and CDR2 LQKENI. The CDR3 loop spans 16 amino acids. CDR3 loop: CASSEAWDRGLDEQFF. DNA for the CDR3: TGTGCCAGCTCAGAAGCTTGGGACAGGGGGCTTGATGAGCAGTTCTTC. Using reference TRBV18 and TRBJ2-1 for the parts outside the CDR3, the full variable domain is NAGVMQNPRHLVRRRGQEARLRCSPMKGHSHVYWYRQLPEEGLKFMVYLQKENIIDESGMPKERFSAEFPKEGPSILRIQQVVRGDSAAYFCASSEAWDRGLDEQFFGPGTRLTVL.

CDR3 sequence: CASSPTGADTEAFF. For the CDR3, the DNA is TGTGCCAGCAGTCCGACAGGGGCGGACACTGAAGCTTTCTTT. The chain employs TRBV6-6 and TRBJ1-1, with 8 bases that match TRBD1. The CDR3 totals 14 residues. CDR1 and CDR2 (germline): MNHNY, SVGAGI (reference sequence). Trimming at V came to 5 bases and at J to 3 bases, leaving 5 bases not matched to a gene.

J is TRBJ2-1 and V is TRBV11-1; D ambiguous. With 5 bases removed from V and 5 bases from J, the gap between germline ends came to 13 bases. Per germline, CDR1 SGHAT and CDR2 FQDESV (reference sequence). The CDR3 is 14 residues long. The CDR3 sequence is CASSDPYEDNEQFF. CDR3 in DNA: TGTGCCAGCAGCGACCCCTACGAGGACAATGAGCAGTTCTTC.

The chain recombines TRBV28 with TRBJ2-1, with D perhaps TRBD2 (5 bases). Germline values: CDR1 MDHEN, CDR2 SYDVKM. CDR3 length equals 16 residues. V dropped 0 bases and J dropped 0 bases, with 9 bases sitting between them. The CDR3, as DNA: TGTGCCAGCAGTTTATGGACGGGATCCTCCTACAATGAGCAGTTCTTC. Its translation: CASSLWTGSSYNEQFF.

This clone came up once. The chain carries TRBV6-6 and TRBJ2-3, with a tentative D call TRBD1 (5 bases). The germline gives CDR1 MNHNY, CDR2 SVGAGI (reference sequence). The CDR3 runs 11 residues. Between the trimmed V and J ends, which lost 8 bases and 3 bases, there was a span of 6 bases. In nucleotides, the CDR3 is TGTGCCAGCCGACAGACAGATACGCAGTATTTT. Amino acid sequence: CASRQTDTQYF.

The chain has TRBV2 and TRBJ1-1; 9 bases agree with TRBD1. The V segment lost 5 bases and the J segment 5 bases; nucleotides outside the gene matches: 6. From germline, CDR1 is SNHLY and CDR2 FYNNEI. The length of the CDR3 is 14 residues. Written as DNA, the CDR3 is TGTGCCAGCAGTCTACAGGGGGCTGTTACTGAAGCTTTCTTT. The encoded protein is CASSLQGAVTEAFF.

This clone was detected a few times. The chain employs TRBV18 and TRBJ2-2; 7 bases are shared with TRBD2. Trimming at V came to 6 bases and at J to 0 bases, leaving 10 bases not matched to a gene. There are 17 residues in the CDR3. Germline V gene lookup returns CDR1 KGHSH and CDR2 LQKENI. The CDR3 reads CASSPTRLAANTGELFF. The CDR3 region has the DNA TGTGCCAGCTCCCCAACGCGGCTAGCGGCGAACACCGGGGAGCTGTTTTTT.

V usage is TRBV9 and J usage is TRBJ1-2; D not certain. CDR1 SGDLS and CDR2 YYNGEE come from the germline V gene. Between the trimmed V and J ends, which lost 4 bases and 0 bases, there was a span of 13 bases. This CDR3 is 15 amino acids long. Written as DNA, the CDR3 is TGTGCCAGCAGCAGGGAGGTCCCAGCTAACTATGGCTACACCTTC. Translation: CASSREVPANYGYTF. The full variable domain, in which reference TRBV9 and TRBJ1-2 provide the parts outside the CDR3, is DSGVTQTPKHLITATGQRVTLRCSPRSGDLSVYWYQQSLDQGLQFLIQYYNGEERAKGNILERFSAQQFPDLHSELNLSSLELGDSALYFCASSREVPANYGYTFGSGTRLTVV.

This chain joins TRBV14 and TRBJ2-7; D is possibly TRBD2 (5 bases). This CDR3 comprises 18 residues. CDR1 is SGHDN, CDR2 FVKESK, per germline. The V gene lost 4 bases and the J gene lost 0 bases, with 22 bases spanning the gap. Here the CDR3 reads CASSPGFPRSISSYEQYF. The DNA of the CDR3 is TGTGCCAGCAGCCCGGGATTTCCGCGGTCGATCAGCTCCTACGAGCAGTACTTC.

J is TRBJ2-5 and V is TRBV6-1; 7 nucleotides agree with TRBD2. Germline-derived CDR1 and CDR2 are MNHNS and SASEGT. V lost 6 bases to trimming and J lost 0 bases; unmatched junction nucleotides: 7. This CDR3 contains 15 residues. CDR3 region: CASSVLTSDQETQYF. The CDR3 DNA is TGTGCCAGCAGCGTCCTTACTAGCGACCAAGAGACCCAGTACTTC.

The chain carries TRBV29-1 and TRBJ1-3; TRBD1 agrees at 9 bases. Germline lookup yields CDR1 SQVTM and CDR2 ANQGSEA. The CDR3 runs to 14 residues. V lost 2 bases and J lost 3; bases outside the gene matches: 2. The CDR3 coding sequence is TGCAGCGTTGAAACAGGGGGCGTTGGAAACACCATATATTTT. This gives the protein CSVETGGVGNTIYF.

The rearrangement links TRBV7-3 to TRBJ2-1; possible D gene TRBD2, 5 bases. CDR1 and CDR2 (germline): SGHTA, FQGTGA. The CDR3 covers 13 residues. V was clipped by 5 bases and J by 3 bases, with 8 bases between them. This chain's CDR3 is CASSDYIYNEQFF. CDR3 nucleotides: TGTGCCAGCAGCGACTATATCTACAATGAGCAGTTCTTC.

The chain joins TRBV9 to TRBJ2-3; TRBD2 might be the D (6 bases). Looked up from germline, CDR1 is SGDLS and CDR2 is YYNGEE. This CDR3 is 14 amino acids long. Trimming removed 3 bases from V and 2 bases from J, with 10 bases in between. CDR3 sequence reads: CASSGRAPTDTQYF. Written as DNA, the CDR3 is TGTGCCAGCAGCGGGAGGGCACCCACAGATACGCAGTATTTT.

The CDR3 bases are TGCAGCGTCCGGGACACCAAGTCCTACGAGCAGTACTTC. Protein product: CSVRDTKSYEQYF. The chain couples TRBV29-1 to TRBJ2-7, with a tentative D call TRBD1 (6 bases). Germline assignment: CDR1 SQVTM and CDR2 ANQGSEA. The CDR3 spans 13 residues. V was trimmed by 6 bases and J by 1 base, leaving 13 bases between them.

The chain carries TRBV19 and TRBJ1-5; the D gene is possibly TRBD1 (6 bases). This CDR3 has 18 amino acids. The germline V gene encodes CDR1 LNHDA and CDR2 SQIVND (reference sequence). V was pared by 10 bases and J by 0 bases, with 25 bases between. CDR3 in DNA: TGTGCCACCCAAAATCGGGGTATGACAGGTTATAGCAATCAGCCCCAGCATTTT. Translating gives CATQNRGMTGYSNQPQHF.